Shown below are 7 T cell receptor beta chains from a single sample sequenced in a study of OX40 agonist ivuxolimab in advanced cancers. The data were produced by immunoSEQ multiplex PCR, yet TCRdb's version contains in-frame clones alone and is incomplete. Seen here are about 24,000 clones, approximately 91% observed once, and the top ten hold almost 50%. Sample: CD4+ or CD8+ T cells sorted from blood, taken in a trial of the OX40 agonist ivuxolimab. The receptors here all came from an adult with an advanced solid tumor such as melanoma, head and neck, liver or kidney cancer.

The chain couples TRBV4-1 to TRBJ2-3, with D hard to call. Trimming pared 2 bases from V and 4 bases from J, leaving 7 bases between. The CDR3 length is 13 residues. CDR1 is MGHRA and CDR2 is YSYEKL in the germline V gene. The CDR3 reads CASSQLVPDTQYF. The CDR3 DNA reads TGCGCCAGCAGCCAACTAGTTCCAGATACGCAGTATTTT.

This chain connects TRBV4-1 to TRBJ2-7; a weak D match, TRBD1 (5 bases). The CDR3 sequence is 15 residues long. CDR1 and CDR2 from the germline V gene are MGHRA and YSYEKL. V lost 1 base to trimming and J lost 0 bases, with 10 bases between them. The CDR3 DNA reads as TGCGCCAGCAGCCAAGTACAGGATAGCTCCTACGAGCAGTACTTC. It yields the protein CASSQVQDSSYEQYF.

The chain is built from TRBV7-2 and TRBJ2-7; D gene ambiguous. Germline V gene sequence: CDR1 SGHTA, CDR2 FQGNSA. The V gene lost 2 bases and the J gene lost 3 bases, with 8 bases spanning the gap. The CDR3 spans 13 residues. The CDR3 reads CASSLLLLYEQYF. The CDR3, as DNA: TGTGCCAGCAGCTTATTACTACTCTACGAGCAGTACTTC.

The CDR3 sequence: CASSGQVRLVSSTDTQYF. The CDR3 DNA is TGTGCCAGCTCAGGACAGGTCCGACTAGTATCTTCGACAGATACGCAGTATTTT. V and J are TRBV18 and TRBJ2-3; the D gene is possibly TRBD1 (7 bases). This CDR3 is 18 amino acids long. The V gene's germline CDR1 is KGHSH and CDR2 LQKENI. V was pared by 5 bases and J by 3 bases, with 24 bases between.

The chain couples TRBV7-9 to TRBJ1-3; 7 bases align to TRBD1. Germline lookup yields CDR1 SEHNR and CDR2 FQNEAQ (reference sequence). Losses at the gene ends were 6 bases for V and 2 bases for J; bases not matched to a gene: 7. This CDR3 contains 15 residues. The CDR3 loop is CASRDDRVPGNTIYF. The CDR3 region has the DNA TGTGCCAGCAGAGATGACAGGGTCCCTGGAAACACCATATATTTT.

The CDR3 DNA reads as TGTGCCAGCATAGCGGGAGGGCCCAATGAGCAGTTCTTC. Its protein product is CASIAGGPNEQFF. The chain combines TRBV2 with TRBJ2-1; 11 bases align to TRBD2. Germline-derived CDR1 and CDR2 are SNHLY and FYNNEI. This CDR3 has 13 amino acids. V was clipped by 7 bases and J by 6 bases; unmatched bases: 2.

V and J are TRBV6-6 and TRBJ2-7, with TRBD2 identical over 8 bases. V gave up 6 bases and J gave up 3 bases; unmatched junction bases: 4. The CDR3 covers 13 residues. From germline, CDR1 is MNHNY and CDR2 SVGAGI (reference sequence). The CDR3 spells CASRILADYEQYF. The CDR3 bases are TGTGCCAGCAGAATACTAGCGGACTACGAGCAGTACTTC.